This T cell receptor (beta chain) was identified in a study of T-cell reconstitution after alpha-beta-depleted transplantation in children. Findings and caveats of the study: A year post-transplant, T-cell counts and diversity derived mostly from newly produced T cells.

Molecular barcoding with unique molecular identifiers was used for the TCRbeta library. MiXCR, applied by TCRdb to the PCR reads, yields one record per CDR3 protein. Of approximately 1,000,000 distinct CDR3 sequences detected, around 30% appear once; the ten largest clones hold more than 25%. There are a few counts of this clonotype. Antigen: not known. The CDR3 is 15 residues long. Trimming took 5 bases from V and 3 from J; bases not matched to a gene: 4. The sample in question was PBMCs, mostly from graft donor cells, obtained 360 days after TCRalphabeta/CD19-depleted stem cell transplant. The chain joins TRBV12-3 or TRBV12-4 to TRBJ1-6; 7 nucleotides align to TRBD1. The clonotype was recovered from a boy younger than two who had a stem cell transplant for SCID, so the T cells may come from the graft donor. CDR3 sequence (DNA): TGTGCCAGCAGTCCCCGACAGGGCTATAATTCACCCCTCCACTTT. Translation: CASSPRQGYNSPLHF.